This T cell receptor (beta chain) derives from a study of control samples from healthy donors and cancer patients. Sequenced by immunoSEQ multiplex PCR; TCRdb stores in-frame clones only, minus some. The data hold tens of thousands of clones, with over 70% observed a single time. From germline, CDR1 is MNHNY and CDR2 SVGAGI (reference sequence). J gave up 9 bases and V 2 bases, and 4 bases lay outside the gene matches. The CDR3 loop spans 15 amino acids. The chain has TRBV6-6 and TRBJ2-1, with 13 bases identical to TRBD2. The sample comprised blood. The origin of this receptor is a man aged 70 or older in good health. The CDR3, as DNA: TGTGCCAGCAGTTACGGACTAGCGGGAGTTGGTGAGCAGTTCTTC. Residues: CASSYGLAGVGEQFF.